Following are 4 T cell receptor beta chains from one sample sequenced in a study of T-cell reconstitution after alpha-beta-depleted transplantation in children. Unique molecular identifiers were incorporated during preparation of the TCRbeta library. TCRdb itself ran the PCR reads through MiXCR, one entry per CDR3 protein. The sample records more than 200,000 distinct CDR3 sequences, 24% being singletons. The sample here was PBMCs, mostly from graft donor cells, taken 360 days after TCRalphabeta/CD19-depleted stem cell transplant. The receptor source for this set is a female patient younger than 10 who had a stem cell transplant for congenital amegakaryocytic thrombocytopenia, so the T cells may come from the graft donor.

At least ten counts were recorded for this clonotype. The genes are TRBV9 and TRBJ2-1, with D possibly being TRBD1 (6 bases). This CDR3 is 15 amino acids long. Trimming cost V 5 bases and J 5 bases, with 17 bases left between them. Germline values: CDR1 SGDLS, CDR2 YYNGEE. The CDR3 is CASSVQGIGDNEQFF. CDR3 in DNA: TGTGCCAGCAGTGTACAGGGTATAGGGGACAATGAGCAGTTCTTC.

This chain uses TRBV7-2 with TRBJ2-3; no clear D. Trimming took 1 base from V and 4 from J, leaving 6 bases between them. CDR1 is SGHTA and CDR2 is FQGNSA in the germline V gene. The CDR3 extends over 13 amino acids. CDR3 coding DNA: TGTGCCAGCAGCTTAGGGTACGCAGATACGCAGTATTTT. It is translated as CASSLGYADTQYF.

The V call is TRBV10-3, the J call TRBJ2-6; D may be TRBD1 (5 bases). Germline V gene lookup returns CDR1 ENHRY and CDR2 SYGVKD. With 0 bases removed from V and 2 bases from J, the gap between germline ends came to 8 bases. The CDR3 length is 16 residues. In DNA, the CDR3 is TGTGCCATCAGTGAGTCTGCAGGGCCTGGGGCCAACGTCCTGACTTTC. Its translation: CAISESAGPGANVLTF.

The rearrangement uses TRBV20-1 and TRBJ2-1; D ambiguous. The ends were cut back, 6 bases at V and 7 bases at J, with 7 bases in the middle. Germline lookup yields CDR1 DFQATT and CDR2 SNEGSKA (reference sequence). The CDR3 has 10 amino acids. This chain's CDR3 is CSAPENEQFF. As DNA, the CDR3 is TGCAGTGCCCCGGAGAATGAGCAGTTCTTC.